Ten or more counts support the clone carrying this TCR beta chain. Its antigen is still unknown. The data were obtained in a study of read filtering for tumor transcriptome and immune sequencing. Across the study: RNA-seq yielded only about 75 to 1,300 TCR reads, IR-seq about 4.05 to 10.27 million. Whole-study findings and limits: RNA-seq captured clonotypes less deeply and reliably than IR-seq. Without single-read clonotypes, shared clonotype proportions correlated more between IR-seq and RNA-seq. Sorted CD138-negative bone marrow cells were not purified T cells.

The library was built from about 370 ng RNA with molecular barcoded adaptors for alpha/delta and beta/gamma chains. TCRdb used MiXCR to reprocess the reads, holding one entry per CDR3 protein. The sample holds some 140,000 distinct CDR3 sequences, around 14% seen once. The CDR3 is 15 amino acids. Germline values: CDR1 SGHTA, CDR2 FQGNSA. V lost 3 bases and J lost 9, with 18 bases in between. This clonotype was obtained from a donor at least 40 years old with multiple myeloma. The sequencing sample was made of a population of CD138-negative cells sorted from bone marrow. The chain is built from TRBV7-2 and TRBJ2-1; D tentatively fits TRBD1 or TRBD2 (5 bases each). The CDR3 region has the DNA TGTGCCAGCAGCTTTAGCCGGAAGTTGGGGGTTGAGCAGTTCTTC. It specifies CASSFSRKLGVEQFF.